The source of this TCR beta chain is a study of OX40 agonist ivuxolimab in advanced cancers. Generated by immunoSEQ multiplex PCR, the TCRdb table keeps only in-frame clones and is missing some. Here the sample spans around 100,000 clones, roughly 90% being singletons. The source material was CD4+ or CD8+ T cells sorted from blood, sampled in a trial of the OX40 agonist ivuxolimab. The source of this sequence is an adult with an advanced solid tumor such as melanoma, head and neck, liver or kidney cancer.

CDR3 amino acids: CASGFLQGSHGYTF. For the CDR3, the DNA is TGTGCTAGTGGTTTCTTACAGGGGAGCCATGGCTACACCTTC. This rearrangement joins TRBV12-5 to TRBJ1-2; 7 nucleotides agree with TRBD1. CDR1 and CDR2 (germline): LGHNT, FRNRAP. This CDR3 is 14 amino acids long. The V segment lost 3 bases and the J segment 6 bases; nucleotides outside the gene matches: 7. Combining the CDR3 with reference TRBV12-5 and TRBJ1-2 gives the whole variable domain DARVTQTPRHKVTEMGQEVTMRCQPILGHNTVFWYRQTMMQGLELLAYFRNRAPLDDSGMPKDRFSAEMPDATLATLKIQPSEPRDSAVYFCASGFLQGSHGYTFGSGTRLTVV.